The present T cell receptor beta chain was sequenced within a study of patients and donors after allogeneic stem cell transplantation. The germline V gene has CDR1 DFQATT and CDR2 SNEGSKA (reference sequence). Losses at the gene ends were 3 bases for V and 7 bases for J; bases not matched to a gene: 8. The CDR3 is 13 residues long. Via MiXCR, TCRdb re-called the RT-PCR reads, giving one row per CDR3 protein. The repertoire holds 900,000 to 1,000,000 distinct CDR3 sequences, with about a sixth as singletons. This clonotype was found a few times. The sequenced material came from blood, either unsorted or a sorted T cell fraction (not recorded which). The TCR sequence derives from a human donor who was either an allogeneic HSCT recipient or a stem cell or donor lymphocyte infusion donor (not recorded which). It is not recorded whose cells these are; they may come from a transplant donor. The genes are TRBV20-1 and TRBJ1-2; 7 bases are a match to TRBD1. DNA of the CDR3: TGCAGTGCTAGTCGGCAGGGGGTGCCTGGCTACACCTTC. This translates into CSASRQGVPGYTF.